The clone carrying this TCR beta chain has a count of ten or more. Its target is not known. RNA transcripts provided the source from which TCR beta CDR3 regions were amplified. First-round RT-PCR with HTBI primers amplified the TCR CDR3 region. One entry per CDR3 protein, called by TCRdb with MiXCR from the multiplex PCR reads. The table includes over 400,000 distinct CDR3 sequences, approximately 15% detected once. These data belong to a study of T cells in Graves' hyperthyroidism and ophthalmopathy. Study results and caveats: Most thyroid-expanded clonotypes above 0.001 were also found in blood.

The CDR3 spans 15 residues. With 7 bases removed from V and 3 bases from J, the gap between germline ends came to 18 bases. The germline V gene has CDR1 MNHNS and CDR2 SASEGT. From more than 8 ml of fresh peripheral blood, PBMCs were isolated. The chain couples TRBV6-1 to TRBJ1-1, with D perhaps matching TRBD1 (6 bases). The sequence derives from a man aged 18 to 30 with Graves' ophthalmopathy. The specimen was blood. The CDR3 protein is CASTPSRAGDTEAFF. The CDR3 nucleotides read TGTGCCAGCACTCCAAGTAGGGCAGGGGACACTGAAGCTTTCTTT.